The 21 T cell receptor beta chains below were found in one sample sequenced in a study of blood T cell repertoires in COVID-19. Only in-frame clones appear in the TCRdb table, and some are missing; sequencing was by immunoSEQ multiplex PCR. The table records approximately 70,000 clones, roughly 80% of them present only once. The specimen was peripheral blood. These receptors were obtained from a woman of 80 years or more with acute or convalescent COVID-19.

The V and J genes are TRBV30 and TRBJ2-2; 11 bases fit TRBD2. Germline V gene lookup returns CDR1 GTSNPN and CDR2 SVGIG (reference sequence). The V gene end was trimmed by 2 bases and the J gene end by 7 bases; junction bases not matched to a gene: 3. The length of the CDR3 is 14 residues. CDR3 coding DNA: TGTGCCTGGAGTAAGGGACTAGCGGACGGGGAGCTGTTTTTT. Protein product: CAWSKGLADGELFF.

This chain links TRBV2 with TRBJ2-1, with D possibly being TRBD1 (6 bases). The CDR3 extends over 15 amino acids. The V end was cut by 5 bases, the J end by 1 base, with 12 bases between. Per germline, CDR1 SNHLY and CDR2 FYNNEI. The CDR3 nucleotides read TGTGCCAGCAGTACTAGTACAGGGTCCTACAATGAGCAGTTCTTC. As protein: CASSTSTGSYNEQFF.

The chain uses TRBV3-1 (or the pseudogene TRBV3-2) and TRBJ2-7; tentatively, D is TRBD2 (6 bases). The CDR3 length is 14 residues. CDR1 is LGHDT, CDR2 YNNKEL, per germline (reference sequence). The V and J ends lost 4 bases and 7 bases respectively, with 17 bases between them. In nucleotides, the CDR3 is TGTGCCAGCAGCCCCCAGGCGGGGCGCGGGGAGCAGTACTTC. The encoded protein is CASSPQAGRGEQYF.

This chain joins TRBV12-3 or TRBV12-4 and TRBJ2-7; D remains ambiguous. V lost 2 bases, J lost 7 bases, and 12 bases lay in between. The CDR3 sequence is 13 residues long. The CDR3 is CASSLSPPREQYF. CDR3 coding DNA: TGTGCCAGCAGTTTAAGCCCCCCCAGGGAGCAGTACTTC.

This clone was picked up one time. This chain joins TRBV6-1 and TRBJ2-2; no clear D gene. The ends were cut back, 0 bases at V and 9 bases at J, with 14 bases in the middle. The CDR3 contains 15 residues. CDR1 is MNHNS, CDR2 SASEGT, per germline. This CDR3 is CASSEALLSFRELFF. For the CDR3, the DNA is TGTGCCAGCAGTGAAGCGCTTCTAAGCTTTAGGGAGCTGTTTTTT.

The J gene is TRBJ2-5, the V gene TRBV3-1 (or the pseudogene TRBV3-2); TRBD2 agrees at 13 bases. The J segment lost 5 bases and the V segment lost 4 bases, leaving 7 bases of the junction unmatched. Germline CDR1 is LGHDT and CDR2 is YNNKEL (reference sequence). The CDR3 contains 16 residues. CDR3 nucleotides: TGTGCCAGCAGCCCCAGTACTAGCGGGGGGGCTGAGACCCAGTACTTC. The encoded protein is CASSPSTSGGAETQYF.

This sequence joins TRBV18 and TRBJ2-7; TRBD1 might be the D (6 bases). The germline gives CDR1 KGHSH, CDR2 LQKENI. This CDR3 is 17 amino acids long. Trimming stripped 1 base from V and 2 bases from J, with 18 bases between. CDR3 nucleotides: TGTGCCAGCTCACCACGATCGGGCCAGGGGCCGACCTACGAGCAGTACTTC. Its protein is CASSPRSGQGPTYEQYF. Combining the CDR3 with reference TRBV18 and TRBJ2-7 gives the whole variable domain NAGVMQNPRHLVRRRGQEARLRCSPMKGHSHVYWYRQLPEEGLKFMVYLQKENIIDESGMPKERFSAEFPKEGPSILRIQQVVRGDSAAYFCASSPRSGQGPTYEQYFGPGTRLTVT.

The CDR3 DNA reads TGTGCCAGCTCGCCTGGACAAGCCCAAGAGACCCAGTACTTC. Protein product: CASSPGQAQETQYF. The chain couples TRBV18 to TRBJ2-5; maybe TRBD1 (5 bases). This CDR3 spans 14 amino acids. Germline V CDR1 and CDR2: KGHSH, LQKENI. The V end was cut by 6 bases, the J end by 1 base, with 12 bases between.

In its sample, this clone was seen once. The chain recombines TRBV13 with TRBJ2-1, with TRBD1 matching over 7 bases. V lost 1 base and J lost 2; bases outside the gene matches: 5. Germline V CDR1 and CDR2: PRHDT, FYEKMQ (reference sequence). The CDR3 is made up of 16 amino acids. The CDR3 is CASSLATGNAYNEQFF. CDR3 coding DNA: TGTGCCAGCAGCTTAGCGACAGGGAACGCCTACAATGAGCAGTTCTTC.

This chain connects TRBV6-1 to TRBJ2-7; maybe TRBD2 (6 bases). V was clipped by 4 bases and J by 0 bases, with 16 bases between them. The CDR3 extends over 16 amino acids. From germline, CDR1 is MNHNS and CDR2 SASEGT. CDR3 nucleotide sequence: TGTGCCAGCAGTGGGCCACGGGAGATCTCCTCCTACGAGCAGTACTTC. This sequence encodes CASSGPREISSYEQYF.

The gene calls are TRBV19 and TRBJ2-1; TRBD2 aligns across 10 bases. Germline V CDR1 and CDR2: LNHDA, SQIVND (reference sequence). After removal of 5 bases from V and 0 bases from J, the junction contained 10 bases not matched to a gene. CDR3 length equals 18 residues. This chain's CDR3 is CASSPSRTSGFSYNEQFF. For the CDR3, the DNA is TGTGCCAGTAGTCCCTCTCGGACTAGCGGCTTCTCCTACAATGAGCAGTTCTTC.

This sequence joins TRBV11-2 and TRBJ2-7, with 7 positions matching TRBD1. CDR3 size: 14 residues. Germline V gene sequence: CDR1 SGHAT, CDR2 FQNNGV. The ends lost 4 bases at V and 5 bases at J; junction bases unmatched: 8. The CDR3: CASSYRTGSNEQYF. CDR3 nucleotides: TGTGCCAGCAGCTATAGGACAGGTTCAAACGAGCAGTACTTC. The full variable domain, completed using reference TRBV11-2 and TRBJ2-7, is EAGVAQSPRYKIIEKRQSVAFWCNPISGHATLYWYQQILGQGPKLLIQFQNNGVVDDSQLPKDRFSAERLKGVDSTLKIQPAKLEDSAVYLCASSYRTGSNEQYFGPGTRLTVT.

The chain recombines TRBV6-5 with TRBJ2-2; 10 nucleotides agree with TRBD2. The CDR3 contains 14 residues. The trim removed 2 bases at V and 7 bases at J, leaving 1 base unmatched. CDR1 and CDR2 (germline): MNHEY, SVGAGI. The CDR3 spells CASSYRTSGGELFF. CDR3 sequence (DNA): TGTGCCAGCAGTTACCGGACTAGCGGCGGGGAGCTGTTTTTT.

The CDR3 DNA reads TGCGCCAGCAGCCATAGACAGGGCACGCTTGGAGCTTTCTTT. It specifies CASSHRQGTLGAFF. The gene calls are TRBV10-2 and TRBJ1-1, with 7 bases lining up with TRBD1. V shed 6 bases and J 10 bases; nucleotides not matched to a gene: 14. CDR1 is WSHSY and CDR2 is SAAADI in the germline V gene. The CDR3 loop spans 14 amino acids.

This clone was observed once. The chain links TRBV13 to TRBJ1-2, with TRBD1 identical over 7 bases. The V gene's germline CDR1 is PRHDT and CDR2 FYEKMQ (reference sequence). This CDR3 has 14 residues. With 5 bases clipped from V and 4 bases from J, the junction kept 7 bases outside the gene matches. CDR3 residues: CASSKVTGSYGYTF. The CDR3, as DNA: TGTGCCAGCAGCAAGGTGACAGGGTCCTATGGCTACACCTTC.

V is TRBV2 and J is TRBJ1-5; D ambiguous. The CDR3 covers 13 residues. The V end lost 5 bases, the J end lost 2 bases, and 7 bases lay between the germline ends. Per the germline V gene, CDR1 is SNHLY and CDR2 is FYNNEI. The CDR3 spells CASSFVGNQPQHF. The CDR3 DNA reads TGTGCCAGCAGTTTTGTAGGCAATCAGCCCCAGCATTTT.

The rearrangement joins TRBV5-1 to TRBJ2-2; D might be TRBD1 (5 bases). CDR1 and CDR2 from the germline V gene are SGHRS and YFSETQ. CDR3 length equals 15 residues. V lost 2 bases, J lost 0 bases, and 8 bases lay in between. In nucleotides, the CDR3 is TGCGCCAGCAGCTTAAGACAGTCGAACACCGGGGAGCTGTTTTTT. This codes for CASSLRQSNTGELFF.

V usage is TRBV5-5 and J usage is TRBJ1-3; 7 bases are a match to TRBD1. J gave up 5 bases and V 2 bases, and 7 bases lay outside the gene matches. The germline V gene encodes CDR1 SGHKS and CDR2 YYEKEE (reference sequence). The CDR3 has 15 amino acids. The CDR3 nucleotides read TGTGCCAGCAGCTTAGGACAGGCGGAACGAAACACCATATATTTT. This gives the protein CASSLGQAERNTIYF.

V usage is TRBV4-1 and J usage is TRBJ1-3, with D unresolved. V was cut by 2 bases and J by 5 bases, with 13 bases left in between. Germline V gene sequence: CDR1 MGHRA, CDR2 YSYEKL. The CDR3 consists of 15 residues. CDR3 amino acids: CASSQLGSARNTIYF. In DNA, the CDR3 is TGCGCCAGCAGCCAACTGGGCTCGGCCCGAAACACCATATATTTT.

CDR3 bases: TGTGCCAGCAGCCCAACCGGGACAGGGGTCAATCAGCCCCAGCATTTT. It yields the protein CASSPTGTGVNQPQHF. The rearrangement links TRBV5-5 to TRBJ1-5; 10 positions agree with TRBD1. The CDR3 is 16 amino acids. The germline gives CDR1 SGHKS, CDR2 YYEKEE (reference sequence). V lost 4 bases to trimming and J lost 3 bases; unmatched junction nucleotides: 7.

The CDR3 DNA sequence: TGCGCCAGCAGCCTCCTCCCCGGAGTGCCCACTGAAGCTTTCTTT. This sequence encodes CASSLLPGVPTEAFF. V and J are TRBV4-1 and TRBJ1-1, with D uncertain. The V end was cut by 4 bases, the J end by 4 bases, with 16 bases between. The length of the CDR3 is 15 residues. Germline assignment: CDR1 MGHRA and CDR2 YSYEKL.